This TCR beta chain was identified in a study of OX40 agonist ivuxolimab in advanced cancers. This clone was detected once. The antigen is not known. The V and J ends lost 6 bases and 3 bases, in that order; junction bases with no gene match: 10. The CDR3 runs to 16 residues. Per the germline V gene, CDR1 is MDHEN and CDR2 is SYDVKM. Whole-study results and caveats: Compared with CD4+, CD8+ T cells on average had more expanded clones.

The assay was immunoSEQ multiplex PCR, and TCRdb's table has in-frame clones only and misses some. This sample has about 60,000 clones, with 85% found just once. The material was CD4+ or CD8+ T cells sorted from blood, obtained in a trial of the OX40 agonist ivuxolimab. This TCR derives from an adult with an advanced solid tumor such as melanoma, head and neck, liver or kidney cancer. The V gene is TRBV28, the J gene TRBJ2-3, with 9 bases matching TRBD2. The CDR3 protein is CASRLSSGSGTDTQYF. CDR3 in DNA: TGTGCCAGCAGGCTAAGTAGCGGGAGCGGTACAGATACGCAGTATTTT.